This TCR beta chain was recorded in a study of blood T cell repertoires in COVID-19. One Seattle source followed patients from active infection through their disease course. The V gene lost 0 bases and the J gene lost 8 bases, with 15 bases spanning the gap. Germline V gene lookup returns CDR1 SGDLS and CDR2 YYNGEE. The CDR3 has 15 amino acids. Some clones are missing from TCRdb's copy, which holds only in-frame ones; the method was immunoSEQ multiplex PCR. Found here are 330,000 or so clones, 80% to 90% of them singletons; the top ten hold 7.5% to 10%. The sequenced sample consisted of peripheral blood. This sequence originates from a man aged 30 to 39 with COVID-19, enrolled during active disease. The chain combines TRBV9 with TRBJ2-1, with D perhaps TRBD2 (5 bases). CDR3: CASSVGLAHWDEQFF. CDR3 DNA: TGTGCCAGCAGCGTAGGGCTAGCCCATTGGGATGAGCAGTTCTTC. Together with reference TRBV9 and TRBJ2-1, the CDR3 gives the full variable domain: DSGVTQTPKHLITATGQRVTLRCSPRSGDLSVYWYQQSLDQGLQFLIQYYNGEERAKGNILERFSAQQFPDLHSELNLSSLELGDSALYFCASSVGLAHWDEQFFGPGTRLTVL.